This is a list of T cell receptor beta chains from one sample in a study of OX40 agonist ivuxolimab in advanced cancers. The repertoire was sequenced with immunoSEQ multiplex PCR; TCRdb's copy has only in-frame clones and lacks some. The table records around 50,000 clones, 65% to 85% of them present only once. The sequenced sample was CD4+ or CD8+ T cells sorted from blood, obtained in a trial of the OX40 agonist ivuxolimab. The receptors derive from an adult with an advanced solid tumor such as melanoma, head and neck, liver or kidney cancer. The CDR3 runs from the conserved cysteine through the conserved F or W. D genes are given only for firm matches. Not every row has a clone size; where given, it reads once, few, many or a size class.

cdr3_aa cdr3_nt j_call d_call v_call clone_size
CASSGGQGGRDEQYF TGTGCCAGCAGCGGGGGGCAAGGGGGCAGGGACGAGCAGTACTTC TRBJ2-7 TRBD1 TRBV9 few
CASSPTSGRGGLFF TGTGCCAGCAGCCCCACTAGCGGGCGCGGGGGGCTGTTCTTC TRBJ2-1 TRBD2 TRBV11-3 -
CSVHPGVGTEAFF TGCAGCGTCCATCCAGGGGTAGGCACTGAAGCTTTCTTT TRBJ1-1 - TRBV29-1 -
CASSPAGGNGYTF TGTGCCAGCTCACCAGCAGGGGGCAATGGCTACACCTTC TRBJ1-2 TRBD1 TRBV18 -
CASSERDSPQHF TGTGCCAGCAGTGAAAGGGACAGTCCCCAGCATTTT TRBJ1-5 TRBD1 TRBV6-5 few
CASSFADRSTDTQYF TGTGCCAGCAGTTTCGCAGACAGGAGCACAGATACGCAGTATTTT TRBJ2-3 - TRBV6-6 -
CATRPQGNQPQHF TGTGCCACCCGACCTCAGGGTAATCAGCCCCAGCATTTT TRBJ1-5 - TRBV6-5 -
CASSPVRGRADTQYF TGTGCCAGCTCACCAGTTCGGGGGCGGGCAGATACGCAGTATTTT TRBJ2-3 - TRBV18 -
CSVAGALPDHIQYF TGCAGCGTAGCCGGGGCCCTCCCCGATCACATTCAGTACTTC TRBJ2-4 - TRBV29-1 -
CASSTGFAGELFF TGTGCCAGCAGTACAGGGTTCGCCGGGGAGCTGTTTTTT TRBJ2-2 - TRBV27 -
CASSVNFPINEQFF TGTGCCAGCAGTGTGAACTTCCCTATAAATGAGCAGTTCTTC TRBJ2-1 - TRBV6-1 few
CASSSPLAGGPGEQFF TGTGCCAGCAGCTCGCCTTTAGCGGGAGGGCCGGGTGAGCAGTTCTTC TRBJ2-1 TRBD2 TRBV7-7 -
CASSLVQGTPEAFF TGTGCCAGCAGCTTAGTCCAGGGAACCCCTGAAGCTTTCTTT TRBJ1-1 - TRBV11-2 -
CASGRAISGNTIYF TGTGCCAGCGGGCGGGCTATCTCTGGAAACACCATATATTTT TRBJ1-3 - TRBV2 once
CASSDGTGGSYEQYF TGCGCCAGCAGTGACGGGACAGGGGGTTCCTACGAGCAGTACTTC TRBJ2-7 TRBD1 TRBV10-2 -
CASSLGGQTIFNEQFF TGTGCCAGCAGCTTGGGGGGACAGACAATTTTCAATGAGCAGTTCTTC TRBJ2-1 TRBD1 TRBV5-4 -
CASSIGGGSNQPQHF TGTGCCAGTAGTATTGGGGGAGGGAGCAATCAGCCCCAGCATTTT TRBJ1-5 - TRBV19 many
CASSSTGTSNEQYF TGTGCCAGCAGCTCCACCGGGACTAGCAACGAGCAGTACTTC TRBJ2-7 TRBD2 TRBV7-2 -
CASSYNRGSPTNIQYF TGTGCCAGCAGTTACAACAGGGGTAGCCCCACGAACATTCAGTACTTC TRBJ2-4 TRBD1 TRBV27 -
CASGRGGANTEAFF TGTGCCAGCGGCCGGGGAGGAGCGAACACTGAAGCTTTCTTT TRBJ1-1 - TRBV7-2 -
CASSLGSGPAGGYTF TGTGCCAGCAGCTTAGGAAGCGGTCCCGCGGGTGGCTACACCTTC TRBJ1-2 - TRBV7-2 -
CASSQGVQGPVMGIQYF TGTGCCAGCAGCCAAGGGGTGCAGGGTCCTGTGATGGGCATTCAGTACTTC TRBJ2-4 - TRBV7-2 -
CASRGTGVGNTIYF TGTGCCAGCAGGGGGACAGGGGTAGGAAACACCATATATTTT TRBJ1-3 TRBD1 TRBV6-1 -
CASRTQPGTNTEAFF TGTGCCAGTAGAACACAACCAGGGACGAACACTGAAGCTTTCTTT TRBJ1-1 - TRBV19 few